What follows are 23 T cell receptor beta chains derived from one specimen sequenced in a study of OX40 agonist ivuxolimab in advanced cancers. Clones were sequenced by immunoSEQ multiplex PCR, and TCRdb holds only the in-frame ones, with some missing. The data show about 65,000 clones, with 87% seen just once and over 0.35% held by the top ten. Here the sequenced sample was CD4+ or CD8+ T cells sorted from blood, taken in a trial of the OX40 agonist ivuxolimab. The receptor source for this set is an adult with an advanced solid tumor such as melanoma, head and neck, liver or kidney cancer.

V and J are TRBV7-9 and TRBJ1-2, with TRBD1 matching 10 bases. The CDR3 is 14 residues long. With V trimmed by 4 bases and J by 5 bases, 4 bases remained unmatched. The germline CDR1 and CDR2 sequences are SEHNR and FQNEAQ (reference sequence). CDR3 sequence: CASSSRDRGYGYTF. The DNA of the CDR3 is TGTGCCAGCAGCTCCCGGGACAGGGGATATGGCTACACCTTC.

The rearrangement links TRBV4-1 to TRBJ2-7; TRBD1 agrees at 8 bases. The CDR3 is 15 residues long. The J segment lost 5 bases and the V segment lost 2 bases, leaving 8 bases of the junction unmatched. Looked up from germline, CDR1 is MGHRA and CDR2 is YSYEKL. This CDR3 reads CASSQLTGVADEQYF. CDR3 nucleotide sequence: TGCGCCAGCAGCCAACTGACAGGGGTGGCCGACGAGCAGTACTTC.

This clone appeared a single time. J is TRBJ2-5 and V is TRBV7-2; 8 nucleotides match TRBD2. This CDR3 has 15 residues. Per the germline V gene, CDR1 is SGHTA and CDR2 is FQGNSA. V was pared by 5 bases and J by 5 bases, with 10 bases of the junction left unmatched. CDR3 amino acids: CASSLQGLAGETQYF. CDR3 coding DNA: TGTGCCAGCAGCCTCCAAGGACTAGCCGGCGAGACCCAGTACTTC.

The chain couples TRBV5-6 to TRBJ1-4; D is ambiguous. The V gene lost 1 base and the J gene lost 8 bases, with 9 bases spanning the gap. This CDR3 contains 13 residues. Germline CDR1 is SGHDT and CDR2 is YYEEEE. CDR3 nucleotide sequence: TGTGCCAGCAGCTTGTTCGGTCCCGAAAAACTGTTTTTT. Residues: CASSLFGPEKLFF. Complete variable domain (other parts from reference TRBV5-6 and TRBJ1-4): DAGVTQSPTHLIKTRGQQVTLRCSPKSGHDTVSWYQQALGQGPQFIFQYYEEEERQRGNFPDRFSGHQFPNYSSELNVNALLLGDSALYLCASSLFGPEKLFFGSGTQLSVL.

The chain combines TRBV9 with TRBJ1-1, with unresolved D. V was trimmed by 0 bases and J by 0 bases, leaving 6 bases between them. CDR1 and CDR2 from the germline V gene are SGDLS and YYNGEE. This CDR3 spans 14 amino acids. The CDR3 DNA reads as TGTGCCAGCAGCGTAGGGATTATGAACACTGAAGCTTTCTTT. This gives the protein CASSVGIMNTEAFF.

This rearrangement joins TRBV7-6 to TRBJ1-1; no clear D gene. The germline CDR1 and CDR2 sequences are SGHVS and FNYEAQ. Trimming pared 1 base from V and 3 bases from J, leaving 3 bases between. The CDR3 length is 12 residues. The CDR3 nucleotides read TGTGCCAGCAGCTTAGGGTACACTGAAGCTTTCTTT. Translation: CASSLGYTEAFF.

The CDR3 protein is CASSPRQRVTDTQYF. Here the CDR3 DNA reads TGTGCCAGCTCACCACGCCAGCGAGTCACAGATACGCAGTATTTT. The chain links TRBV18 to TRBJ2-3, with D hard to call. V was trimmed by 1 base and J by 2 bases, leaving 10 bases between them. From germline, CDR1 is KGHSH and CDR2 LQKENI. The CDR3 totals 15 residues.

The rearrangement joins TRBV19 to TRBJ2-7; D is uncertain. The length of the CDR3 is 15 residues. The V and J ends lost 6 bases and 2 bases respectively, with 17 bases between them. CDR1 and CDR2 (germline): LNHDA, SQIVND (reference sequence). CDR3 protein: CASRVSGWSTYEQYF. CDR3 sequence (DNA): TGTGCCAGTAGAGTATCAGGATGGTCCACCTACGAGCAGTACTTC. Together with reference TRBV19 and TRBJ2-7, the CDR3 gives the full variable domain: DGGITQSPKYLFRKEGQNVTLSCEQNLNHDAMYWYRQDPGQGLRLIYYSQIVNDFQKGDIAEGYSVSREKKESFPLTVTSAQKNPTAFYLCASRVSGWSTYEQYFGPGTRLTVT.

CDR3 DNA sequence: TGTGCCACCAGGCTGCAGGGGGCGGTTATCCCCCCTGAAGCTTTCTTT. Protein product: CATRLQGAVIPPEAFF. The chain recombines TRBV15 with TRBJ1-1; 8 nucleotides match TRBD1. In germline, CDR1 is LNHNV, CDR2 YYDKDF (reference sequence). CDR3 length equals 16 residues. V trimming: 6 bases; J trimming: 6 bases; junction bases outside the gene matches: 15.

This chain connects TRBV7-6 to TRBJ2-1; TRBD2 matches at 13 bases. Germline assignment: CDR1 SGHVS and CDR2 FNYEAQ. This CDR3 region has 21 residues. V was clipped by 1 base and J by 1 base; unmatched bases: 13. The CDR3 DNA is TGTGCCAGCAGCTTAGATACTTCCGGGACTAGCGGGGTGCGGTCCTACAATGAGCAGTTCTTC. It translates to CASSLDTSGTSGVRSYNEQFF. Variable domain in full (rest from reference TRBV7-6 and TRBJ2-1): GAGVSQSPRYKVTKRGQDVALRCDPISGHVSLYWYRQALGQGPEFLTYFNYEAQQDKSGLPNDRFSAERPEGSISTLTIQRTEQRDSAMYRCASSLDTSGTSGVRSYNEQFFGPGTRLTVL.

V gene TRBV10-3 combines with J gene TRBJ2-3; 14 bases match TRBD2. The V segment lost 7 bases and the J segment 9 bases; nucleotides outside the gene matches: 15. The CDR3 spans 17 residues. Germline V gene data show CDR1 as ENHRY and CDR2 as SYGVKD. This CDR3 is CAIIRQGLAGAKPTQYF. The CDR3 region has the DNA TGTGCCATCATTCGACAGGGACTAGCGGGGGCCAAACCCACGCAGTATTTT.

The chain employs TRBV5-1 and TRBJ2-1, with 9 bases aligning to TRBD1. With 3 bases clipped from V and 1 base from J, the junction kept 5 bases outside the gene matches. CDR1 is SGHRS, CDR2 YFSETQ, per germline. This CDR3 comprises 16 residues. The CDR3 sequence is CASSSQGAGSYNEQFF. CDR3 bases: TGCGCCAGCAGCTCACAGGGGGCCGGATCCTACAATGAGCAGTTCTTC.

This chain links TRBV30 with TRBJ1-1; TRBD1 agrees at 8 bases. CDR1 GTSNPN and CDR2 SVGIG come from the germline V gene (reference sequence). The CDR3 has 14 amino acids. The V and J ends lost 3 bases and 4 bases, in that order; junction bases with no gene match: 7. The CDR3 bases are TGTGCCTGGAGACCTGGACAGGGCAGCACTGAAGCTTTCTTT. Protein product: CAWRPGQGSTEAFF.

On this clone itself: This sample also contains other DNA sequences that code for the same CDR3. The chain couples TRBV27 to TRBJ2-1; 7 bases are a match to TRBD1. The V and J ends lost 6 bases and 6 bases, in that order; junction bases with no gene match: 11. Germline V gene data show CDR1 as MNHEY and CDR2 as SMNVEV (reference sequence). CDR3 size: 15 residues. The CDR3 loop reads CASSPDRVVGNEQFF. For the CDR3, the DNA is TGTGCCAGCAGCCCCGACAGGGTGGTAGGCAATGAGCAGTTCTTC.

The gene calls are TRBV23-1 and TRBJ2-7, with 8 nucleotides matching TRBD1. TRBV23-1 is identified as an open reading frame with a role that is uncertain. This CDR3 contains 15 residues. The V and J ends lost 2 bases and 5 bases, in that order; junction bases with no gene match: 8. The CDR3: CASSQPRTGRHEQYF. The CDR3 coding sequence is TGCGCCAGCAGTCAACCCCGGACAGGGCGCCACGAGCAGTACTTC.

The chain recombines TRBV5-8 with TRBJ2-7, with 7 bases that match TRBD2. The germline CDR1 and CDR2 sequences are SGHTS and YDEGEE. V was clipped by 4 bases and J by 3 bases; unmatched bases: 4. There are 13 residues in the CDR3. In DNA form, the CDR3 reads TGTGCCAGCAGCCCGGGACTATTCTACGAGCAGTACTTC. Protein sequence: CASSPGLFYEQYF.

This sequence joins TRBV7-9 and TRBJ2-3, with 11 bases fitting TRBD2. Germline V gives CDR1 SEHNR, CDR2 FQNEAQ (reference sequence). The CDR3 length is 18 residues. The trim removed 5 bases at V and 4 bases at J, leaving 14 bases unmatched. The CDR3 nucleotides are TGTGCCAGCAGCCCACTGACTAGCGGGGCCGCGAGTTCAGATACGCAGTATTTT. Translating it yields CASSPLTSGAASSDTQYF.

This chain connects TRBV5-1 to TRBJ1-6; D is ambiguous. The CDR3 sequence is 15 residues long. V shed 0 bases and J shed 4 bases, with 8 bases lying between them. Per the germline V gene, CDR1 is SGHRS and CDR2 is YFSETQ. The CDR3 spells CASSLELMYNSPLHF. In DNA, the CDR3 is TGCGCCAGCAGCTTGGAACTGATGTATAATTCACCCCTCCACTTT. Full variable domain (missing parts from reference TRBV5-1 and TRBJ1-6): KAGVTQTPRYLIKTRGQQVTLSCSPISGHRSVSWYQQTPGQGLQFLFEYFSETQRNKGNFPGRFSGRQFSNSRSEMNVSTLELGDSALYLCASSLELMYNSPLHFGNGTRLTVT.

V and J are TRBV7-9 and TRBJ1-1, with 9 bases that match TRBD1. The V segment lost 1 base and the J segment 7 bases; nucleotides outside the gene matches: 1. Germline loops: CDR1 SEHNR, CDR2 FQNEAQ (reference sequence). The CDR3 extends over 13 amino acids. Written as DNA, the CDR3 is TGTGCCAGCAGCTTAGAGGACAGGGGTGAAGCTTTCTTT. As protein: CASSLEDRGEAFF.

In DNA form, the CDR3 reads TGTGCCAGCAGCATGACCCGGTACGAGCAGTACTTC. Its protein product is CASSMTRYEQYF. This chain connects TRBV5-6 to TRBJ2-7; D call uncertain. Trimming took 4 bases from V and 4 from J, leaving 9 bases between them. Germline V gene sequence: CDR1 SGHDT, CDR2 YYEEEE. The CDR3 is 12 residues long.

The rearrangement uses TRBV11-2 and TRBJ2-2; possibly TRBD1 or TRBD2 for D (5 bases each). From germline, CDR1 is SGHAT and CDR2 FQNNGV. V lost 5 bases, J lost 6 bases, and 16 bases lay in between. The CDR3 spans 15 residues. CDR3 amino acids: CASSLDTIGAGELFF. The CDR3 nucleotides are TGTGCCAGCAGCCTGGACACAATCGGGGCCGGGGAGCTGTTTTTT.

Remarks on this clone: This sample includes further DNA sequences coding for the same CDR3. The gene calls are TRBV6-1 and TRBJ2-7; D ambiguous. The ends were cut back, 3 bases at V and 3 bases at J, with 6 bases in the middle. Per the germline V gene, CDR1 is MNHNS and CDR2 is SASEGT. This CDR3 is 12 amino acids long. CDR3 DNA sequence: TGTGCCAGCAGTGAGGGCGGCTACGAGCAGTACTTC. Amino acid sequence: CASSEGGYEQYF.

With regard to this clone: Other DNA sequences from this sample encode an identical CDR3 as well. This sequence joins TRBV4-1 and TRBJ1-1, with D possibly being TRBD1 (6 bases). This CDR3 has 14 amino acids. The germline CDR1 and CDR2 sequences are MGHRA and YSYEKL. Trimming shortened V by 4 bases and J by 1 base, and 10 bases separated the two germline ends. The CDR3 sequence is CASSRPTGNTEAFF. As DNA, the CDR3 is TGCGCCAGCAGCCGTCCGACAGGGAACACTGAAGCTTTCTTT.